Detailed here is one TCR beta chain. Its target is not known. A much larger clone differs by one base, so this may be a read error. Time point of the sample: persistent/refractory GD, antithyroid drugs over 5 years with positive TRAb. RNA extracted from PBMCs served as the sequencing template. This CDR3 region has 16 residues. Germline V gene sequence: CDR1 MNHEY, CDR2 SVGEGT. The data belong to a study of regulatory T cells in long-lasting Graves disease. Study background: The definition of persistent Graves' disease was over 5 years of antithyroid drugs with positive TSH receptor antibodies.

Broader study findings: Persistent disease preferred TRBV28, TRBJ1-2 and TRBJ2-5; new disease, TRBV20-1 and TRBJ2-1. Persistent Graves' patients showed a TCR diversity that was lower than that of newly diagnosed ones. Between persistent patients, 2,500 to 3,500 public clonotypes were shared, exceeding the approximately 870 shared between new patients.

Arm-PCR of CDR3 regions and iRepertoire HTBI primers were the basis on which TCR beta libraries were built. TCRdb ran MiXCR on the multiplex PCR reads and lists one entry per CDR3 protein. The sample has about 660,000 distinct CDR3 sequences; around 30% are singletons. The chain recombines TRBV6-2 or TRBV6-3 with TRBJ2-7; 8 bases map to TRBD2. The specimen was peripheral blood mononuclear cells (PBMCs), collected when the disease was refractory, from a patient treated with antithyroid drugs. This TCR came from a female donor with Graves disease. DNA for the CDR3: TGTGCCAGCAGTTACGCTGTAACTAGCGGCCCGGGCGAGCAGCACTTC. Encoded protein: CASSYAVTSGPGEQHF.